The 15 T cell receptor beta chains below were found in one sample sequenced in a study of PD-1 blockade in classical Hodgkin lymphoma. Profiling relied on immunoSEQ multiplex PCR, and the TCRdb table lists in-frame clones only, not all of them. The table shows tens of thousands of clones, with 60% to 80% occurring only once. Time point reported: cycle 4 day 1 (C4D1), after around six weeks of nivolumab. Every patient was affected by relapse after autologous stem cell transplantation, while exposure to brentuximab vedotin was not uniform. This specimen consisted of peripheral blood mononuclear cells (PBMCs), obtained before the fourth cycle of nivolumab. The source of these receptors is a human donor with classical Hodgkin lymphoma.

This chain joins TRBV7-9 and TRBJ2-7, with 8 bases lining up with TRBD1. CDR3 length: 16 amino acids. Looked up from germline, CDR1 is SEHNR and CDR2 is FQNEAQ (reference sequence). V lost 3 bases to trimming and J lost 2 bases; unmatched junction nucleotides: 9. The CDR3 DNA reads as TGTGCCAGCAGCTTGGCGACAGGGGACAAAACCTACGAGCAGTACTTC. Its protein product is CASSLATGDKTYEQYF.

In its sample, this clone was seen once. The rearrangement uses TRBV27 and TRBJ1-5; 9 bases fit TRBD1. J gave up 0 bases and V 6 bases, and 6 bases lay outside the gene matches. The CDR3 totals 16 residues. Germline CDR1 MNHEY, CDR2 SMNVEV (reference sequence). The CDR3 sequence is CASREQGAYSNQPQHF. In DNA form, the CDR3 reads TGTGCCAGCAGGGAACAGGGGGCCTATAGCAATCAGCCCCAGCATTTT.

The chain uses TRBV5-1 and TRBJ2-3; TRBD1 might be the D (6 bases). This CDR3 contains 15 residues. Looked up from germline, CDR1 is SGHRS and CDR2 is YFSETQ. Trimming shortened V by 2 bases and J by 1 base, and 11 bases separated the two germline ends. The CDR3 region is CASSLFQGRTDTQYF. The CDR3 DNA reads as TGCGCCAGCAGCTTATTCCAGGGGCGCACAGATACGCAGTATTTT.

This rearrangement joins TRBV29-1 to TRBJ1-4; a possible D gene is TRBD1 (5 bases). Germline V CDR1 and CDR2: SQVTM, ANQGSEA. The CDR3 extends over 13 amino acids. V was trimmed by 5 bases and J by 8 bases, leaving 15 bases between them. DNA for the CDR3: TGCAGCGTTCTCTCAGGGAGTGGGGAAAAACTGTTTTTT. As protein: CSVLSGSGEKLFF.

The V gene is TRBV7-8, the J gene TRBJ1-6, with a tentative D call TRBD1 (5 bases). Per germline, CDR1 SGHVS and CDR2 FQNEAQ. The V and J ends lost 3 bases and 10 bases respectively, with 16 bases between them. The CDR3 sequence is 15 residues long. CDR3 coding DNA: TGTGCCAGCAGCTTCGGTCGCAGGGTAGGATCACCCCTCCACTTT. Translating gives CASSFGRRVGSPLHF. Based on the CDR3 plus reference TRBV7-8 and TRBJ1-6, the full variable domain is GAGVSQSPRYKVAKRGQDVALRCDPISGHVSLFWYQQALGQGPEFLTYFQNEAQLDKSGLPSDRFFAERPEGSVSTLKIQRTQQEDSAVYLCASSFGRRVGSPLHFGNGTRLTVT.

The genes are TRBV4-1 and TRBJ2-7; no firm D call. Germline V gives CDR1 MGHRA, CDR2 YSYEKL. The V gene lost 2 bases and the J gene lost 4 bases, with 12 bases spanning the gap. The length of the CDR3 is 14 residues. This chain's CDR3 is CASSQSPTGYEQYF. The CDR3 coding sequence is TGCGCCAGCAGCCAATCTCCGACCGGGTACGAGCAGTACTTC.

The chain couples TRBV29-1 to TRBJ2-1, with a possible D match to TRBD2 (6 bases). This CDR3 spans 15 amino acids. Germline loops: CDR1 SQVTM, CDR2 ANQGSEA. The V and J ends lost 0 bases and 3 bases respectively, with 12 bases between them. The CDR3 sequence is CSVEDIGTLYNEQFF. As DNA, the CDR3 is TGCAGCGTTGAAGATATTGGGACTCTCTACAATGAGCAGTTCTTC.

This clone was detected only a few times. V gene TRBV30 combines with J gene TRBJ1-6; D unclear. This CDR3 has 13 residues. Germline values: CDR1 GTSNPN, CDR2 SVGIG (reference sequence). The V gene lost 5 bases and the J gene lost 6 bases, with 11 bases spanning the gap. This chain's CDR3 is CAWAVVGNSPLHF. For the CDR3, the DNA is TGTGCCTGGGCCGTGGTAGGTAATTCACCCCTCCACTTT.

The chain joins TRBV10-3 to TRBJ1-2, with no clear D. Germline V gene sequence: CDR1 ENHRY, CDR2 SYGVKD. Trimming took off 4 bases at V and 0 bases at J, with 3 bases between the two ends. CDR3 length: 12 residues. CDR3 amino acids: CAISGTNYGYTF. DNA for the CDR3: TGTGCCATCAGTGGCACTAACTATGGCTACACCTTC.

This clone was counted a few times. The rearrangement links TRBV27 to TRBJ2-3, with 9 bases aligning to TRBD1. Trimming cost V 8 bases and J 4 bases; bases outside gene matches: 10. CDR3 length: 15 residues. Germline CDR1 is MNHEY and CDR2 is SMNVEV (reference sequence). The chain's CDR3 is CASHPGQGVPDTQYF. CDR3 bases: TGTGCCAGCCACCCGGGACAGGGAGTCCCAGATACGCAGTATTTT.

This clone was counted between two and nine times. This chain joins TRBV10-2 and TRBJ2-7, with D maybe TRBD2 (6 bases). CDR1 and CDR2 from the germline V gene are WSHSY and SAAADI. CDR3 length: 13 amino acids. The ends were cut back, 6 bases at V and 3 bases at J, with 12 bases in the middle. CDR3 nucleotide sequence: TGCGCCAGCAGAGATAGCGGAAACTACGAGCAGTACTTC. As protein: CASRDSGNYEQYF.

This clone was seen just once. The chain recombines TRBV10-3 with TRBJ2-2; perhaps D is TRBD1 or TRBD2 (5 bases each). V lost 4 bases and J lost 8, with 11 bases in between. The CDR3 sequence is 13 residues long. Germline lookup yields CDR1 ENHRY and CDR2 SYGVKD. CDR3 protein: CAISAVGTGELFF. The DNA of the CDR3 is TGTGCCATCAGTGCGGTAGGGACGGGGGAGCTGTTTTTT.

This rearrangement joins TRBV5-1 to TRBJ2-6, with TRBD1 identical over 7 bases. Unmatched junction bases numbered 7, after V lost 7 bases and J lost 0 bases. Germline CDR1 SGHRS, CDR2 YFSETQ. The CDR3 runs 16 residues. The CDR3 is CASQTGPSSGANVLTF. CDR3 DNA: TGCGCCAGCCAGACAGGGCCTAGCTCTGGGGCCAACGTCCTGACTTTC. Supplemented by reference TRBV5-1 and TRBJ2-6, the full variable domain reads KAGVTQTPRYLIKTRGQQVTLSCSPISGHRSVSWYQQTPGQGLQFLFEYFSETQRNKGNFPGRFSGRQFSNSRSEMNVSTLELGDSALYLCASQTGPSSGANVLTFGAGSRLTVL.

V usage is TRBV5-6 and J usage is TRBJ1-5; D ambiguous. Trimming removed 0 bases at V and 8 bases at J, with 15 bases between. Germline V CDR1 and CDR2: SGHDT, YYEEEE. There are 15 residues in the CDR3. CDR3 nucleotide sequence: TGTGCCAGCAGCTTGGGGGCAGGTCGCCGGGAGCCCCAGCATTTT. It encodes CASSLGAGRREPQHF.

CDR3 coding DNA: TGTGCCAGCAGCGTAGGTAATAGCGGGAGTGAGGGCACAGATACGCAGTATTTT. Its protein product is CASSVGNSGSEGTDTQYF. This sequence joins TRBV9 and TRBJ2-3; 9 nucleotides match TRBD2. With V trimmed by 0 bases and J by 1 base, 9 bases remained unmatched. Germline CDR1 is SGDLS and CDR2 is YYNGEE. This CDR3 comprises 18 residues. Using reference TRBV9 and TRBJ2-3 for the parts outside the CDR3, the full variable domain is DSGVTQTPKHLITATGQRVTLRCSPRSGDLSVYWYQQSLDQGLQFLIQYYNGEERAKGNILERFSAQQFPDLHSELNLSSLELGDSALYFCASSVGNSGSEGTDTQYFGPGTRLTVL.